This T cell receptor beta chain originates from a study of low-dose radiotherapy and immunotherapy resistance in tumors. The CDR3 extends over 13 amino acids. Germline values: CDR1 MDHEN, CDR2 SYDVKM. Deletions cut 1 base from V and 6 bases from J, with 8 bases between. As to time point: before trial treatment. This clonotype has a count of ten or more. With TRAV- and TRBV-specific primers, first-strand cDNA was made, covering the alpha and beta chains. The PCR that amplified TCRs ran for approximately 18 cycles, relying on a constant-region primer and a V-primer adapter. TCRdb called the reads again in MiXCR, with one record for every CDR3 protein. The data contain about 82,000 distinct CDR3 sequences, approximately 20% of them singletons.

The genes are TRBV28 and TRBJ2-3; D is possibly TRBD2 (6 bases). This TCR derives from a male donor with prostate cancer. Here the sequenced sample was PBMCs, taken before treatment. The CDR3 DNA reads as TGTGCCAGCAGTTTATCTAGCGCGGATACGCAGTATTTT. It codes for CASSLSSADTQYF.